One sample yielded the 4 T cell receptor beta chains listed below, sequenced in a study of cytomegalovirus exposure and HLA in healthy donors. This PCR relied on a set of 60 Vbeta primers and 13 Jbeta primers. Sequencing was performed with immunoSEQ multiplex PCR; in TCRdb, only in-frame clones are kept and a portion is missing. The sample includes more than 50,000 clones, 75% of them seen just once. The sequenced sample was PBMCs. Receptors originate from a woman aged 40 to 55 in good health and CMV-seropositive.

V is TRBV10-3 and J is TRBJ2-1; 10 nucleotides line up with TRBD2. The CDR3 extends over 15 amino acids. Trimming at V came to 6 bases and at J to 5 bases, leaving 7 bases not matched to a gene. The germline V gene encodes CDR1 ENHRY and CDR2 SYGVKD. The CDR3 loop is CAISYSGGLDNEQFF. The DNA of the CDR3 is TGTGCCATCAGCTATAGCGGGGGGTTGGACAATGAGCAGTTCTTC.

This clone was picked up a small number of times. V and J are TRBV28 and TRBJ2-3; TRBD1 might be the D (6 bases). The CDR3 is made up of 16 amino acids. CDR1 and CDR2 (germline): MDHEN, SYDVKM. V lost 4 bases to trimming and J lost 2 bases, with 16 bases between them. This CDR3 is CASSSRLRGATDTQYF. The CDR3 region has the DNA TGTGCCAGCAGTTCTCGTCTCAGGGGAGCCACAGATACGCAGTATTTT.

The gene calls are TRBV4-3 and TRBJ2-1; 8 bases map to TRBD2. Trimming at V came to 0 bases and at J to 6 bases, leaving 7 bases not matched to a gene. Per the germline V gene, CDR1 is LGHNA and CDR2 is YSLEER. This CDR3 has 16 residues. The CDR3 protein is CASSQDQAGAFNEQFF. CDR3 in DNA: TGCGCCAGCAGCCAAGATCAAGCGGGGGCCTTCAATGAGCAGTTCTTC.

The J gene is TRBJ1-2, the V gene TRBV5-8; D is undetermined. Trimming removed 4 bases at V and 1 base at J, with 14 bases between. In germline, CDR1 is SGHTS, CDR2 YDEGEE. The CDR3 loop spans 15 amino acids. The CDR3 DNA sequence: TGTGCCAGCAGCCCCGGGGTCTATCTTAACTATGGCTACACCTTC. It encodes CASSPGVYLNYGYTF.